The 9 T cell receptor beta chains listed next were all sequenced from one sample in a study of post-analysis software for immune sequencing data. Unique molecular identifiers were carried by the TCR beta cDNA libraries. TCRdb used MiXCR to reprocess the PCR reads, holding one entry per CDR3 protein. The sample lists 180,000 or so distinct CDR3 sequences, 29% occurring once. For these TCRs, the target antigens are not known. Study-level results: Compared with controls, patients had more of about five TRBV segments, including TRBV5-6, TRBV5-1 and TRBV20-1.

Input material: blood. These receptors were collected from a girl aged 2-17 years with multiple sclerosis.

On this clonotype: A much larger clone lies one base from this, so it may be a read error. The chain's CDR3 is CATSRDRIGGGSYEQYF. As DNA, the CDR3 is TGTGCCACCAGCAGAGATCGTATAGGGGGCGGCTCCTACGAGCAGTACTTC. The chain links TRBV15 to TRBJ2-7, with 7 bases fitting TRBD1. Germline V gene lookup returns CDR1 LNHNV and CDR2 YYDKDF (reference sequence). After removal of 0 bases from V and 0 bases from J, the junction contained 8 bases not matched to a gene. The CDR3 extends over 17 amino acids.

The rearrangement uses TRBV4-1 and TRBJ2-1, with 14 bases identical to TRBD2. The CDR3 consists of 13 residues. The V gene's germline CDR1 is MGHRA and CDR2 YSYEKL. V was clipped by 4 bases and J by 15 bases; unmatched bases: 5. CDR3 DNA sequence: TGCGCCAGCAGCCCGACTAGCGGGGGGGCCCGGTTCTTC. Residues: CASSPTSGGARFF.

This clonotype was recorded a few times. The chain joins TRBV18 to TRBJ1-1, with D possibly being TRBD1 (5 bases). The CDR3 has 14 residues. V lost 3 bases, J lost 3 bases, and 11 bases lay in between. Looked up from germline, CDR1 is KGHSH and CDR2 is LQKENI. The CDR3 here is CASSPLPTDTEAFF. In DNA, the CDR3 is TGTGCCAGCTCACCCCTTCCGACAGACACTGAAGCTTTCTTT. Variable domain in full (rest from reference TRBV18 and TRBJ1-1): NAGVMQNPRHLVRRRGQEARLRCSPMKGHSHVYWYRQLPEEGLKFMVYLQKENIIDESGMPKERFSAEFPKEGPSILRIQQVVRGDSAAYFCASSPLPTDTEAFFGQGTRLTVV.

J is TRBJ1-5 and V is TRBV30; D not certain. The germline V gene has CDR1 GTSNPN and CDR2 SVGIG (reference sequence). The CDR3 has 13 amino acids. The germline V and J ends were trimmed by 2 bases and 0 bases, with 5 bases remaining between them. CDR3 residues: CAWSLLSNQPQHF. The CDR3 nucleotides read TGTGCCTGGAGTCTTCTTAGCAATCAGCCCCAGCATTTT.

This chain uses TRBV2 with TRBJ2-3, with D possibly TRBD1 on 7 matching bases. The CDR3 extends over 15 amino acids. The V gene lost 8 bases and the J gene lost 3 bases, with 18 bases spanning the gap. Germline V lookup: CDR1 SNHLY, CDR2 FYNNEI. The CDR3 nucleotides read TGTGCCAGCGGGGGGCAGGGGGTCCGAACAGATACGCAGTATTTT. It yields the protein CASGGQGVRTDTQYF.

This chain connects TRBV5-1 to TRBJ1-5; D is possibly TRBD1 (5 bases). This CDR3 contains 14 residues. Deletions cut 5 bases from V and 2 bases from J, with 11 bases between. Germline values: CDR1 SGHRS, CDR2 YFSETQ. The CDR3 DNA reads as TGCGCCAGCAGACTTGAAGGGGGCAATCAGCCCCAGCATTTT. Translated, it gives CASRLEGGNQPQHF.

The V call is TRBV20-1, the J call TRBJ2-3, with a tentative D call TRBD1 (6 bases). Germline V gene lookup returns CDR1 DFQATT and CDR2 SNEGSKA (reference sequence). This CDR3 has 11 residues. The V end lost 5 bases, the J end lost 5 bases, and 8 bases lay between the germline ends. The CDR3 sequence is CSAVRGDTQYF. CDR3 nucleotides: TGCAGTGCTGTCAGGGGAGATACGCAGTATTTT.

The rearrangement joins TRBV20-1 to TRBJ1-5; 10 bases match TRBD1. J gave up 5 bases and V 2 bases, and 3 bases lay outside the gene matches. The CDR3 consists of 14 residues. Germline V gene lookup returns CDR1 DFQATT and CDR2 SNEGSKA (reference sequence). DNA of the CDR3: TGCAGTGCTAGATCGGGGACAGGGGATCAGCCCCAGCATTTT. Translation: CSARSGTGDQPQHF.

This clonotype showed up just a few times. The gene calls are TRBV12-3 or TRBV12-4 and TRBJ2-5; TRBD1 is a possible D gene (6 bases). The tail of the sequence fits TRBJ2-7 better, so the J call may be wrong. The CDR3 contains 12 residues. CDR3 amino acids: CASSGQCYEQYF. CDR3 DNA: TGTGCCAGCAGTGGACAGTGCTACGAGCAGTACTTC.